This T cell receptor (beta chain) was captured in a study of patients and donors after allogeneic stem cell transplantation. This CDR3 is 14 amino acids long. Germline CDR1 and CDR2: LNHNV and YYDKDF (reference sequence). This clonotype was seen many times. TCRdb processed the RT-PCR reads anew with MiXCR; each CDR3 protein has one entry. This table has 410,000 or so distinct CDR3 sequences, around 16% appearing once. The sequence came from a human donor who was either an allogeneic HSCT recipient or a stem cell or donor lymphocyte infusion donor (not recorded which). It is not recorded whose cells these are; they may come from a transplant donor. Sequencing used blood, either unsorted or a sorted T cell fraction (not recorded which). The gene calls are TRBV15 and TRBJ2-5, with D possibly TRBD2 on 5 matching bases. CDR3 sequence reads: CASATILNQETQYF. In DNA, the CDR3 is TGTGCTAGCGCCACGATCCTAAATCAAGAGACCCAGTACTTC.